The 21 T cell receptor beta chains in this list originate from one sample, sequenced in a study of CD8 T cells in Susac syndrome. Reverse transcription of roughly 0.45 to 1 ug RNA used random hexamers. One entry per CDR3 protein results from TCRdb running MiXCR on the immunoSEQ multiplex PCR reads. The data show 130,000 to 150,000 distinct CDR3 sequences, 94% seen once. The sample was CD8+ T cells from PBMCs. The receptors were sampled from a human donor in good health.

The chain employs TRBV27 and TRBJ2-7, with D possibly TRBD2 on 5 matching bases. Trimming removed 1 base at V and 3 bases at J, with 13 bases between. CDR3 size: 15 residues. CDR1 and CDR2 (germline): MNHEY, SMNVEV (reference sequence). The CDR3 protein is CASSLFGNGDYEQYF. CDR3 nucleotides: TGTGCCAGCAGTTTATTTGGTAACGGGGACTACGAGCAGTACTTC.

The rearrangement joins TRBV6-5 to TRBJ2-7, with D uncertain. This CDR3 is 11 amino acids long. Between the trimmed V and J ends, which lost 5 bases and 1 base, there was a span of 3 bases. Per germline, CDR1 MNHEY and CDR2 SVGAGI. CDR3 protein: CASSKSYEQYF. In nucleotides, the CDR3 is TGTGCCAGCAGTAAATCCTACGAGCAGTACTTC.

The rearrangement joins TRBV29-1 to TRBJ2-1, with D unclear. CDR1 is SQVTM and CDR2 is ANQGSEA in the germline V gene. This CDR3 has 12 amino acids. V was clipped by 4 bases and J by 3 bases, with 7 bases between them. This CDR3 is CSVVSSYNEQFF. DNA for the CDR3: TGCAGCGTTGTATCTAGCTACAATGAGCAGTTCTTC.

The CDR3 reads CASSHLYGQGIYTEAFF. CDR3 nucleotide sequence: TGTGCCAGCAGCCACCTTTACGGACAGGGGATATACACTGAAGCTTTCTTT. The chain links TRBV6-2 or TRBV6-3 to TRBJ1-1, with 9 bases aligning to TRBD1. This CDR3 is built from 17 residues. V trimming: 6 bases; J trimming: 3 bases; junction bases outside the gene matches: 14. Germline V gene sequence: CDR1 MNHEY, CDR2 SVGEGT.

This chain connects TRBV2 to TRBJ2-1; the D is unclear. Trimming removed 6 bases from V and 7 bases from J, with 13 bases in between. CDR1 is SNHLY, CDR2 FYNNEI, per germline. The CDR3 has 13 amino acids. The CDR3 loop is CASRDRTANEQFF. CDR3 coding DNA: TGTGCCAGCAGAGACCGAACAGCAAATGAGCAGTTCTTC.

The chain is built from TRBV29-1 and TRBJ2-2; TRBD1 might be the D (6 bases). The CDR3 is made up of 12 amino acids. The germline V gene has CDR1 SQVTM and CDR2 ANQGSEA. Trimming shortened V by 7 bases and J by 6 bases, and 12 bases separated the two germline ends. For the CDR3, the DNA is TGCAGCGCCTACAGGGAGTCCGGGGAGCTGTTTTTT. It translates to CSAYRESGELFF.

The chain carries TRBV20-1 and TRBJ2-1; D could derive from TRBD1 or TRBD2 (5 bases each). Germline V gene data show CDR1 as DFQATT and CDR2 as SNEGSKA (reference sequence). The CDR3 contains 15 residues. Trimming cost V 0 bases and J 3 bases, with 12 bases left between them. CDR3 residues: CSAREGRGDYNEQFF. The CDR3, as DNA: TGCAGTGCTAGAGAGGGACGTGGGGACTACAATGAGCAGTTCTTC.

The chain uses TRBV25-1 and TRBJ2-7; D is perhaps TRBD2 (5 bases). Germline V gives CDR1 MGHDK, CDR2 SYGVNS. There are 11 residues in the CDR3. V was clipped by 4 bases and J by 4 bases, with 5 bases between them. For the CDR3, the DNA is TGTGCCAGCAGTGCGGGGTACGAGCAGTACTTC. Translating it yields CASSAGYEQYF.

This clonotype was detected only once. The rearrangement uses TRBV27 and TRBJ2-3; TRBD2 aligns across 9 bases. The CDR3 runs to 14 residues. V gave up 4 bases and J gave up 4 bases; unmatched junction bases: 3. Germline assignment: CDR1 MNHEY and CDR2 SMNVEV (reference sequence). The CDR3 loop is CASSWASGADTQYF. The CDR3 region has the DNA TGTGCCAGCAGTTGGGCTAGCGGGGCAGATACGCAGTATTTT.

The rearrangement links TRBV7-3 to TRBJ2-1, with 14 nucleotides matching TRBD2. The length of the CDR3 is 15 residues. Germline V lookup: CDR1 SGHTA, CDR2 FQGTGA. J lost 8 bases, V lost 5 bases, and 5 bases had no gene match. CDR3: CASSAGLAGAYEQFF. CDR3 in DNA: TGTGCCAGCAGCGCGGGACTAGCGGGAGCCTATGAGCAGTTCTTC.

V usage is TRBV9 and J usage is TRBJ1-5; 8 bases align to TRBD1. After removal of 3 bases from V and 3 bases from J, the junction contained 8 bases not matched to a gene. Germline CDR1 and CDR2: SGDLS and YYNGEE. This CDR3 is 16 amino acids long. The CDR3 coding sequence is TGTGCCAGCAGCGACTCGACAGGGGTCGACAATCAGCCCCAGCATTTT. Translating gives CASSDSTGVDNQPQHF. The full variable domain, in which reference TRBV9 and TRBJ1-5 provide the parts outside the CDR3, is DSGVTQTPKHLITATGQRVTLRCSPRSGDLSVYWYQQSLDQGLQFLIQYYNGEERAKGNILERFSAQQFPDLHSELNLSSLELGDSALYFCASSDSTGVDNQPQHFGDGTRLSIL.

In nucleotides, the CDR3 is TGTGCCAGCAGCGCCGACGGATTCACTGAAGCTTTCTTT. Encoded protein: CASSADGFTEAFF. J is TRBJ1-1 and V is TRBV9; D unclear. Between the trimmed V and J ends, which lost 3 bases and 4 bases, there was a span of 10 bases. CDR3 size: 13 residues. In germline, CDR1 is SGDLS, CDR2 YYNGEE.

This clonotype has just a few counts. The CDR3 bases are TGTGCCAGCAGCTTGGGCATTAATCAGCCCCAGCATTTT. It encodes CASSLGINQPQHF. J is TRBJ1-5 and V is TRBV5-4; unclear D gene. The CDR3 loop spans 13 amino acids. The germline V gene encodes CDR1 SGHNT and CDR2 YYREEE (reference sequence). With 0 bases removed from V and 4 bases from J, the gap between germline ends came to 5 bases.

This clonotype was detected only a few times. The rearrangement links TRBV12-3 or TRBV12-4 to TRBJ2-7; 10 bases align to TRBD2. V was clipped by 5 bases and J by 2 bases; unmatched bases: 3. The CDR3 consists of 14 residues. CDR3 region: CASSPGLAAYEQYF. The CDR3, as DNA: TGTGCCAGCAGTCCCGGACTAGCGGCCTACGAGCAGTACTTC.

This clonotype was detected only once. The chain joins TRBV28 to TRBJ2-1, with 13 nucleotides matching TRBD2. The CDR3 sequence is 14 residues long. V shed 8 bases, J shed 9 bases, and the junction held 7 bases outside the gene matches. CDR1 and CDR2 (germline): MDHEN, SYDVKM. CDR3 amino acids: CASCGTSGICEQFF. The CDR3 DNA follows: TGTGCCAGCTGTGGGACTAGCGGGATTTGTGAGCAGTTCTTC.

The chain recombines TRBV6-2 or TRBV6-3 with TRBJ2-2, with D maybe TRBD1 (6 bases). CDR3 length: 13 residues. V was pared by 8 bases and J by 4 bases, with 11 bases between. CDR1 MNHEY and CDR2 SVGEGT come from the germline V gene. The CDR3 sequence is CASLTGPTGELFF. The CDR3 DNA reads as TGTGCCAGCTTGACAGGCCCCACCGGGGAGCTGTTTTTT.

CDR3 protein: CSVRESYEQYF. The CDR3 DNA is TGCAGCGTTCGGGAGAGCTACGAGCAGTACTTC. V is TRBV29-1 and J is TRBJ2-7; perhaps TRBD2 as D (6 bases). Per germline, CDR1 SQVTM and CDR2 ANQGSEA. Trimming stripped 5 bases from V and 3 bases from J, with 8 bases between. This CDR3 has 11 residues.

The chain employs TRBV5-4 and TRBJ2-3, with 9 bases that match TRBD2. This CDR3 comprises 15 residues. V shed 3 bases and J 6 bases; nucleotides not matched to a gene: 8. Germline V lookup: CDR1 SGHNT, CDR2 YYREEE (reference sequence). CDR3 DNA sequence: TGTGCCAGCAGCTCCCTAGCGGGACCCTGGGATACGCAGTATTTT. As protein: CASSSLAGPWDTQYF.

About this clonotype: The junction and the germline gene differ at one end; a read error may be behind it. The rearrangement uses TRBV15 and TRBJ2-1; TRBD2 agrees at 11 bases. The CDR3 sequence is 15 residues long. Germline V lookup: CDR1 LNHNV, CDR2 YYDKDF (reference sequence). CDR3 in amino acids: CATSRDGTSGNEQFF. The CDR3 region has the DNA TGTGCCACCAGCCGAGACGGGACTAGCGGCAATGAGCAGTTCTTC.

V usage is TRBV29-1 and J usage is TRBJ2-7, with D possibly TRBD1 on 6 matching bases. There are 13 residues in the CDR3. V lost 6 bases and J lost 0, with 12 bases in between. The germline CDR1 and CDR2 sequences are SQVTM and ANQGSEA. CDR3 nucleotide sequence: TGCAGCGTAGAACGGACAGACTCCTACGAGCAGTACTTC. Residues: CSVERTDSYEQYF.

The J gene is TRBJ2-5, the V gene TRBV6-5, with TRBD2 as a possible D gene (5 bases). V lost 6 bases and J 5 bases, leaving 19 bases between the germline ends. The length of the CDR3 is 15 residues. Germline values: CDR1 MNHEY, CDR2 SVGAGI. DNA for the CDR3: TGTGCCAGCAGCCAAACGGGATCCACTTCGGAGACCCAGTACTTC. It specifies CASSQTGSTSETQYF.